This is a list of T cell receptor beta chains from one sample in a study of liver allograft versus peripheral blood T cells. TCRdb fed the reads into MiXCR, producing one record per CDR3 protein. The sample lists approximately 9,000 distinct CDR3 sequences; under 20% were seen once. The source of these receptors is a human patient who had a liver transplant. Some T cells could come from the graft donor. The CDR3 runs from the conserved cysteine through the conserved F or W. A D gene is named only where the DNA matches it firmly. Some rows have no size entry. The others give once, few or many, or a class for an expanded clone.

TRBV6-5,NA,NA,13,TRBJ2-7,CASSYYAGEEQYF,TGTGCCAGCAGTTACTACGCAGGGGAAGAGCAGTACTTC
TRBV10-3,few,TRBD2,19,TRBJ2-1,CAISELDSGGAGTYNEQFF,TGTGCCATCAGTGAGTTAGATAGCGGGGGGGCAGGCACCTACAATGAGCAGTTCTTC
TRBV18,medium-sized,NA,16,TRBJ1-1,CASSPDTVGFITEAFF,TGTGCCAGCTCACCAGACACAGTAGGATTTATCACTGAAGCTTTCTTT
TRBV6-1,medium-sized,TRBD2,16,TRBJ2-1,CASSPGLAGAYNEQFF,TGTGCCAGCAGTCCCGGACTAGCGGGGGCTTACAATGAGCAGTTCTTC
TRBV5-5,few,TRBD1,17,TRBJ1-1,CASSFDLHRTGVDEAFF,TGTGCCAGCAGCTTTGACCTACACCGGACAGGAGTCGATGAAGCTTTCTTT
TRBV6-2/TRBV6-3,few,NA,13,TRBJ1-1,CASSSHENTEAFF,TGTGCCAGCAGTTCTCATGAGAACACTGAAGCTTTCTTT
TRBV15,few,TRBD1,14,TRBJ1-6,CATSSGQGNSPLHF,TGTGCCACCAGCAGTGGACAGGGGAATTCACCCCTCCACTTT
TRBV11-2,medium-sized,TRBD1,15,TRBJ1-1,CASSTGTGGWTEAFF,TGTGCCAGCAGCACAGGAACAGGGGGCTGGACTGAAGCTTTCTTT
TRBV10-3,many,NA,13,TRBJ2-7,CAISEGSAYEQYF,TGTGCCATCAGTGAGGGATCGGCCTACGAGCAGTACTTC
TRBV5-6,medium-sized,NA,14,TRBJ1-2,CASSSDSGDYGYTF,TGTGCCAGCAGCTCTGATTCAGGGGACTATGGCTACACCTTC
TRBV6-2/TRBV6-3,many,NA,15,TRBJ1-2,CASRGVDGWGDGYTF,TGTGCCAGCAGAGGGGTAGACGGATGGGGAGATGGCTACACCTTC
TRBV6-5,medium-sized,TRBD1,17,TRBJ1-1,CASRIRDRGRRNTEAFF,TGTGCCAGCAGGATCCGGGACAGGGGGCGTAGGAACACTGAAGCTTTCTTT
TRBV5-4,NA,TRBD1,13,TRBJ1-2,CASSEQGNYGYTF,TGTGCCAGCAGCGAACAGGGGAACTATGGCTACACCTTC
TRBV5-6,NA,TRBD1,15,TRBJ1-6,CASSFGTGRNSPLHF,TGTGCCAGCAGCTTTGGGACAGGTCGAAATTCACCCCTCCACTTT
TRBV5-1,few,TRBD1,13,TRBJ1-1,CASSTTGVTEAFF,TGCGCCAGCAGCACGACAGGGGTAACTGAAGCTTTCTTT
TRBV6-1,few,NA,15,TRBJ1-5,CASSGMGDSNQPQHF,TGTGCCAGCAGTGGGATGGGCGATAGCAATCAGCCCCAGCATTTT
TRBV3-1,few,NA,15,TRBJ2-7,CASSQRSHRSNEQYF,TGTGCCAGCAGCCAACGGTCGCACAGGAGCAACGAGCAGTACTTC
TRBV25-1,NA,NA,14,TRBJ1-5,CASSTSRANQPQHF,TGTGCCAGCAGCACCAGCCGGGCGAATCAGCCCCAGCATTTT
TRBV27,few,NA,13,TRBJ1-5,CASSPRQYQPQHF,TGTGCCAGCAGTCCCCGACAGTATCAGCCCCAGCATTTT
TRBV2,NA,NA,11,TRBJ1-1,CASASGTEAFF,TGTGCCAGCGCCTCGGGGACTGAAGCTTTCTTT
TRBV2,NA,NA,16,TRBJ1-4,CASSATRDITNEKLFF,TGTGCCAGCAGTGCTACGAGGGACATTACTAATGAAAAACTGTTTTTT
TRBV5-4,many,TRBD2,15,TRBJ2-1,CASSLRLAGGHEQFF,TGTGCCAGCAGCTTGCGACTAGCGGGGGGGCATGAGCAGTTCTTC
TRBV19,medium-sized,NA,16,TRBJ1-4,CASSIGGQRRREKLFF,TGTGCCAGTAGTATAGGCGGACAGCGACGAAGAGAAAAACTGTTTTTT
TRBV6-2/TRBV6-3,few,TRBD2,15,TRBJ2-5,CASTLSGGLQETQYF,TGTGCCAGCACCCTAAGCGGGGGGCTCCAAGAGACCCAGTACTTC
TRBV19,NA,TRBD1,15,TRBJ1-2,CASSSRTGANYGYTF,TGTGCCAGTAGTAGCAGGACAGGAGCTAACTATGGCTACACCTTC
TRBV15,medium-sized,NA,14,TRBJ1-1,CATEEGSMNTEAFF,TGTGCCACTGAGGAGGGATCTATGAACACTGAAGCTTTCTTT